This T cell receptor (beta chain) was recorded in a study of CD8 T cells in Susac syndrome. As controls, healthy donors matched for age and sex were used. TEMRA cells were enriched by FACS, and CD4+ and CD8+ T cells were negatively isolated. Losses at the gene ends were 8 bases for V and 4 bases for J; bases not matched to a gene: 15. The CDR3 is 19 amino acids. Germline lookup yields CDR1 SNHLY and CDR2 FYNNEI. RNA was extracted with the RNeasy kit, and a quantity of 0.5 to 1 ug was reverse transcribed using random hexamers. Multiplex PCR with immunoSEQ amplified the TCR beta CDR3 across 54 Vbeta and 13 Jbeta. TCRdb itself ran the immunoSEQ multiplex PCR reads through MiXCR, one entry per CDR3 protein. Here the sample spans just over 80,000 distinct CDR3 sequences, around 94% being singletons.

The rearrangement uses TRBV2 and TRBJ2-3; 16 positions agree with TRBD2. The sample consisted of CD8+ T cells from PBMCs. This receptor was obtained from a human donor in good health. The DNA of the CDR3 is TGTGCCAGCTTCGAGACTACCGGGACTAGCGGGAGGGCCCCAGATACGCAGTATTTT. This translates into CASFETTGTSGRAPDTQYF. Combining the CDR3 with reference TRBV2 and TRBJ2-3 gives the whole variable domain EPEVTQTPSHQVTQMGQEVILRCVPISNHLYFYWYRQILGQKVEFLVSFYNNEISEKSEIFDDQFSVERPDGSNFTLKIRSTKLEDSAMYFCASFETTGTSGRAPDTQYFGPGTRLTVL.